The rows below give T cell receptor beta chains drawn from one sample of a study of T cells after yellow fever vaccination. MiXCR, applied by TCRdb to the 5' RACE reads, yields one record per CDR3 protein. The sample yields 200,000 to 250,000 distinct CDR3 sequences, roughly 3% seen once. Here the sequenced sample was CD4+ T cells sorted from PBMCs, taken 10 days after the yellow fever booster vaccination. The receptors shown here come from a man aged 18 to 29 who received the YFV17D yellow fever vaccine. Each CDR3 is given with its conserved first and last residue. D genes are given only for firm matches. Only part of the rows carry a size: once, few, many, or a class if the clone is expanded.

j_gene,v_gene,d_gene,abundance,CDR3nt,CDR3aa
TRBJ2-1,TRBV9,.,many,TGTGCCAGCAACCCTGACCCGAACAATGAGCAGTTCTTC,CASNPDPNNEQFF
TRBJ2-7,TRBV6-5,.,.,TGTGCCAGCGGCCCGGGCGGCTCCTACGAGCAGTACTTC,CASGPGGSYEQYF
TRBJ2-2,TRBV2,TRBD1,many,TGTGCCAGCAGTCTGACAGGGCGGAGCGGGGAGCTGTTTTTT,CASSLTGRSGELFF
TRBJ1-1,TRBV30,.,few,TGTGCCTCCGTCCACGGCGGACGTACTGAAGCTTTCTTT,CASVHGGRTEAFF
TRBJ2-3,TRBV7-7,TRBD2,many,TGTGCTAGCAGCATTAGCGGGGGGCGCGCAGATACGCAGTATTTT,CASSISGGRADTQYF
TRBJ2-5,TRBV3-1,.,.,TGTGCCAGCAGCCAAGATTTTGGGACTCTAATCGACCAAGAGACCCAGTACTTC,CASSQDFGTLIDQETQYF
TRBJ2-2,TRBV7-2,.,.,TGTGCCAGCAGTCCAGTATACGGGGAGCTGTTTTTT,CASSPVYGELFF
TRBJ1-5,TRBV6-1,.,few,TGTGCCAGCATCCCAGGTCCGAACGGCAATCAGCCCCAGCATTTT,CASIPGPNGNQPQHF
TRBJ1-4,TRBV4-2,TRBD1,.,TGTGCCAGCAGATCACCGGGACAGGGGGCGGGCTGGGGTGAAAAACTGTTTTTT,CASRSPGQGAGWGEKLFF
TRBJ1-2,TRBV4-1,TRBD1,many,TGCGCCAGCAGGGCAGGAGTCTGGGACAGGTTCTCGAGCTATGGCTACACCTTC,CASRAGVWDRFSSYGYTF
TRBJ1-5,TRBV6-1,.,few,TGTGCCAGCAGCAGAGGACGGAACAATCAGCCCCAGCATTTT,CASSRGRNNQPQHF
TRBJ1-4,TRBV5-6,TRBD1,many,TGTGCCAGCACCCTACGCGGGACAGGGGGCGCGAGAGATGAAAAACTGTTTTTT,CASTLRGTGGARDEKLFF
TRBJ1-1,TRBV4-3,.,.,TGCGCCAGCAGCCATCGTCAGGGCACTGAAGCTTTCTTT,CASSHRQGTEAFF
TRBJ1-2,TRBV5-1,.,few,TGCGCCAGCAGCTTTGACATTTATTATGGCTACACCTTC,CASSFDIYYGYTF
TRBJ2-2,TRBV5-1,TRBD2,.,TGCGCCAGCAGCCCGAGGACTAGCGCCACGAACACCGGGGAGCTGTTTTTT,CASSPRTSATNTGELFF
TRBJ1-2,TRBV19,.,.,TGTGCCAGTAGTGCGGACGGAGAACCTTCCTATGGCTACACCTTC,CASSADGEPSYGYTF
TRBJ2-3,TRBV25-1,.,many,TGTGCCAGCAGCCCAGGGGGGTATAGCACAGATACGCAGTATTTT,CASSPGGYSTDTQYF
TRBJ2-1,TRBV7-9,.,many,TGTGCCAGCAGCTTAGAAGGCCGCTCCTACAATGAGCAGTTCTTC,CASSLEGRSYNEQFF
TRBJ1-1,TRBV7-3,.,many,TGTGCCAGCAGCTTATACCCTGGGATCACTGAAGCTTTCTTT,CASSLYPGITEAFF
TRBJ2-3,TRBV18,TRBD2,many,TGTGCCAGCTCACCACCATCTAGCGGAGCAGATACGCAGTATTTT,CASSPPSSGADTQYF
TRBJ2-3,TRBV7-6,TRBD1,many,TGTGCCAGCAGCTTACAGGGGCAGGGGGCAACAGATACGCAGTATTTT,CASSLQGQGATDTQYF
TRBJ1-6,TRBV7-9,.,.,TGTGCCAGCAGCTTTAGACAGCCTAATTCACCCCTCCACTTT,CASSFRQPNSPLHF
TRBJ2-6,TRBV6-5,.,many,TGTGCCAGCAGTTACTCCAGGGCTTCTGGGGCCAACGTCCTGACTTTC,CASSYSRASGANVLTF
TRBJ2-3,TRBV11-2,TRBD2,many,TGTGCCAGCAGCTCGGGACTAGCGGGGGGGGGAGATACGCAGTATTTT,CASSSGLAGGGDTQYF
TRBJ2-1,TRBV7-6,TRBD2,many,TGTGCCAGCAGCACCAGACTAGCGGGGGGGCTAACCAATGAGCAGTTCTTC,CASSTRLAGGLTNEQFF
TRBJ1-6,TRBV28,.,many,TGTGCCAGCAGTTTATCCCGGTTTCTGAGCTCCTATAATTCACCCCTCCACTTT,CASSLSRFLSSYNSPLHF
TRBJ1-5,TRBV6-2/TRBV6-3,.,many,TGTGCCAGCAGTTATCAGGTTCGTGCCCGCCCCCAGCATTTT,CASSYQVRARPQHF